This TCR beta chain was recorded in a study of blood T cell repertoires in COVID-19. Original analysis: Cell counts per sample came from amplifying reference gene primers. Sequencing was performed with immunoSEQ multiplex PCR; in TCRdb, only in-frame clones are kept and a portion is missing. V and J calls and clone size come straight from that table; D and trimming were deduced from the DNA. Among tens of thousands of clones, over 55% were seen once, and the ten largest hold about 5%. In its sample, this clone was seen once. The trim removed 2 bases at V and 1 base at J, leaving 2 bases unmatched. This CDR3 spans 16 amino acids. Germline lookup yields CDR1 KGHDR and CDR2 SFDVKD.

This sequence was found in a woman aged 70-85 years with COVID-19, enrolled during active disease. Material for sequencing was peripheral blood. J is TRBJ2-3 and V is TRBV24-1; 10 bases are a match to TRBD2. The CDR3 coding sequence is TGTGCCACCAGTGATTCTAGCGGGAGAGGCACAGATACGCAGTATTTT. This gives the protein CATSDSSGRGTDTQYF.